Shown below are 6 T cell receptor beta chains from a single sample sequenced in a study of cytomegalovirus exposure and HLA in healthy donors. The study ran its PCR with 60 Vbeta and 13 Jbeta primers. TCRdb's copy holds only in-frame clones and misses some; the assay was immunoSEQ multiplex PCR. The sample includes 100,000 or so clones, over 60% of them seen just once. Material: PBMCs. These receptors all stem from a man aged 35 to 55 in good health and CMV-seropositive.

The genes are TRBV6-6 and TRBJ2-7; TRBD2 matches 13 bases. The germline gives CDR1 MNHNY, CDR2 SVGAGI (reference sequence). Trimming cost V 7 bases and J 1 base; bases outside gene matches: 4. The CDR3 covers 15 residues. The CDR3 DNA follows: TGTGCCAGCACCGAGGGACTAGCGGGATCCTACGAGCAGTACTTC. Amino acids: CASTEGLAGSYEQYF.

The chain employs TRBV19 and TRBJ1-5; D not certain. Trimming removed 3 bases at V and 7 bases at J, with 16 bases between. The germline V gene encodes CDR1 LNHDA and CDR2 SQIVND (reference sequence). The CDR3 runs to 15 residues. This CDR3 is CASSILAFEEQPQHF. In DNA form, the CDR3 reads TGTGCCAGTAGTATTCTTGCGTTTGAGGAGCAGCCCCAGCATTTT.

This sequence joins TRBV7-2 and TRBJ2-4, with a possible D match to TRBD2 (6 bases). The CDR3 length is 13 residues. V gave up 5 bases and J gave up 10 bases, with 15 bases separating them. The germline V gene encodes CDR1 SGHTA and CDR2 FQGNSA. The CDR3 nucleotides read TGTGCCAGCAGCCGTATGCTTCGGGGGATTCAGTACTTC. Translated, it gives CASSRMLRGIQYF. The full variable domain, completed using reference TRBV7-2 and TRBJ2-4, is GAGVSQSPSNKVTEKGKDVELRCDPISGHTALYWYRQSLGQGLEFLIYFQGNSAPDKSGLPSDRFSAERTGGSVSTLTIQRTQQEDSAVYLCASSRMLRGIQYFGAGTRLSVL.

The table lists this clone with a count of one. The chain couples TRBV6-4 to TRBJ1-2; D not resolved. Trimming cost V 4 bases and J 0 bases, with 12 bases left between them. Looked up from germline, CDR1 is MRHNA and CDR2 is SNTAGT. The CDR3 is 15 amino acids. CDR3 DNA: TGTGCCAGCAGTGTCCCCCGGACTACTAACTATGGCTACACCTTC. Translation: CASSVPRTTNYGYTF.

The genes are TRBV2 and TRBJ2-5; a possible D gene is TRBD2 (6 bases). The last part of the DNA fits TRBJ2-7 better; the J call may be wrong. The CDR3 length is 14 residues. Germline CDR1 and CDR2: SNHLY and FYNNEI. The CDR3 loop is CASHGTYLSYEQYF. DNA of the CDR3: TGTGCCAGCCACGGGACTTACCTCTCCTACGAGCAGTACTTC.

The genes are TRBV10-3 and TRBJ2-7; 15 bases map to TRBD2. CDR3 size: 15 residues. Germline trimming cut 4 bases from V and 6 bases from J; bases unmatched to any gene: 4. Looked up from germline, CDR1 is ENHRY and CDR2 is SYGVKD. CDR3 in DNA: TGTGCCATCAGTGGAGGACTAGCGGGAGGGTTCGAGCAGTACTTC. It is translated as CAISGGLAGGFEQYF.